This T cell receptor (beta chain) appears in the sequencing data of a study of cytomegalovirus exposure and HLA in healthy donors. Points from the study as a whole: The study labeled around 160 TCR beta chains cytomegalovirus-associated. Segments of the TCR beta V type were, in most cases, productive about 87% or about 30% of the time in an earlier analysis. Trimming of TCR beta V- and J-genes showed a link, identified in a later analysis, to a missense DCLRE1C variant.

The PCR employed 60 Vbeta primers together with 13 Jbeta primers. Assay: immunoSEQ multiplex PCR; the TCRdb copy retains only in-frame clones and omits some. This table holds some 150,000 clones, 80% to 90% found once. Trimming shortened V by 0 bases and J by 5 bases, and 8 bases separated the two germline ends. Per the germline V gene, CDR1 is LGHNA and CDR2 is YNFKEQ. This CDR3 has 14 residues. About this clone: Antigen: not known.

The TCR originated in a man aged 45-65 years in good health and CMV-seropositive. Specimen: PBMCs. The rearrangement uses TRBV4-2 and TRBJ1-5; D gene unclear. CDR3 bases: TGTGCCAGCAGCCAAGAGACGGGAGATCAGCCCCAGCATTTT. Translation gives CASSQETGDQPQHF.